One sample yielded the 8 T cell receptor beta chains listed below, sequenced in a study of shared clonotypes between healthy human individuals. Repertoires were generated with immunoSEQ multiplex PCR, while TCRdb's copy carries only in-frame clones and drops some. The sample comprises approximately 2.1 million clones, over 85% of which are singletons, and 0.39% rests with the top ten. Source material: naive CD4+ T cells from PBMCs. The subset here: CD45RA+ positively selected. The receptor set was obtained from a man younger than 30 in good health. Some clones in this sample may be carry-over from other donors' samples.

V usage is TRBV9 and J usage is TRBJ1-1; the D is unclear. The V gene's germline CDR1 is SGDLS and CDR2 YYNGEE. Trimming left V 4 bases short and J 1 base short, with 11 bases between. The CDR3 covers 14 residues. The DNA of the CDR3 is TGTGCCAGCAGCCTATCGGTCGGGAACACTGAAGCTTTCTTT. This translates into CASSLSVGNTEAFF.

Comments on this clone: At the DNA level, this CDR3 is encoded by other sequences in the same sample as well. This chain joins TRBV29-1 and TRBJ2-3, with unresolved D. CDR1 and CDR2 (germline): SQVTM, ANQGSEA. The germline V and J ends were trimmed by 4 bases and 0 bases, with 5 bases remaining between them. CDR3 length equals 12 residues. The CDR3 DNA reads as TGCAGCGTTGGTGGGAGCACAGATACGCAGTATTTT. Translation gives CSVGGSTDTQYF.

This chain uses TRBV20-1 with TRBJ2-1; D possibly corresponds to TRBD1 (6 bases). Germline CDR1 and CDR2: DFQATT and SNEGSKA (reference sequence). CDR3 length equals 11 residues. V lost 4 bases and J lost 15, with 16 bases in between. The CDR3 bases are TGCAGTGCTAAGAACCGGGACACGAGGTTCTTC. Translating gives CSAKNRDTRFF.

The V call is TRBV7-9, the J call TRBJ2-3; the match to TRBD2 covers 12 bases. V lost 4 bases to trimming and J lost 4 bases; unmatched junction nucleotides: 9. The CDR3 is 17 residues long. CDR1 is SEHNR and CDR2 is FQNEAQ in the germline V gene (reference sequence). CDR3 DNA: TGTGCCAGCAGCTGGAGACTAGCGGGAGATGTGGCAGATACGCAGTATTTT. Translation gives CASSWRLAGDVADTQYF. The full variable domain, its missing parts supplied by reference TRBV7-9 and TRBJ2-3, is DTGVSQNPRHKITKRGQNVTFRCDPISEHNRLYWYRQTLGQGPEFLTYFQNEAQLEKSRLLSDRFSAERPKGSFSTLEIQRTEQGDSAMYLCASSWRLAGDVADTQYFGPGTRLTVL.

The chain carries TRBV7-9 and TRBJ1-5; 11 positions agree with TRBD1. Germline V CDR1 and CDR2: SEHNR, FQNEAQ (reference sequence). After removal of 0 bases from V and 5 bases from J, the junction contained 12 bases not matched to a gene. CDR3 length: 19 residues. CDR3: CASSLALRPGQGADQPQHF. The DNA for the CDR3 is TGTGCCAGCAGCTTAGCGCTCAGACCCGGACAGGGGGCGGATCAGCCCCAGCATTTT.

The gene calls are TRBV7-2 and TRBJ2-5; D might be TRBD1 (6 bases). V was pared by 5 bases and J by 4 bases, with 17 bases between. This CDR3 is built from 15 residues. Germline-derived CDR1 and CDR2 are SGHTA and FQGNSA. The CDR3 DNA reads as TGTGCCAGCAGCACAACGGCCGGGACACTAGAGACCCAGTACTTC. The encoded protein is CASSTTAGTLETQYF.

The V gene is TRBV29-1, the J gene TRBJ2-2; no clear D. The V end was cut by 4 bases, the J end by 6 bases, with 15 bases between. Germline assignment: CDR1 SQVTM and CDR2 ANQGSEA. The CDR3 is 14 amino acids. CDR3 residues: CSVGFVGSPGELFF. For the CDR3, the DNA is TGCAGCGTTGGTTTTGTGGGGTCTCCCGGGGAGCTGTTTTTT.

The rearrangement uses TRBV10-3 and TRBJ2-5; no clear D gene. Germline V gives CDR1 ENHRY, CDR2 SYGVKD. The CDR3 is made up of 14 amino acids. Trimming removed 0 bases from V and 5 bases from J, with 10 bases in between. CDR3 sequence: CAISESRSRETQYF. The CDR3, as DNA: TGTGCCATCAGTGAGTCCCGCTCCAGGGAGACCCAGTACTTC.